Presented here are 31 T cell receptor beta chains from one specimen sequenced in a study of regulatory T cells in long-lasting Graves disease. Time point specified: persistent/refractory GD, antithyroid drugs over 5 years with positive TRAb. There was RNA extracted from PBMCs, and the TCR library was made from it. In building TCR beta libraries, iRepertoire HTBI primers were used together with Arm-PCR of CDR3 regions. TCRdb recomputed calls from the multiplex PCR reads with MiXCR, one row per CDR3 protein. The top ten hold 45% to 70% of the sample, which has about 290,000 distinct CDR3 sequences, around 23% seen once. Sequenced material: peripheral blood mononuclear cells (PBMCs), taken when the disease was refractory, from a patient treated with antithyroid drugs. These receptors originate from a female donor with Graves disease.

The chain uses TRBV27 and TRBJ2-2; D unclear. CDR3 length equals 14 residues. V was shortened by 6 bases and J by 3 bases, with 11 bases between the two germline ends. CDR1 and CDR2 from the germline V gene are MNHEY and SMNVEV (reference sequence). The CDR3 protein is CASSSSAHTGELFF. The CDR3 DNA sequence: TGTGCCAGCAGCTCTTCAGCCCACACCGGGGAGCTGTTTTTT.

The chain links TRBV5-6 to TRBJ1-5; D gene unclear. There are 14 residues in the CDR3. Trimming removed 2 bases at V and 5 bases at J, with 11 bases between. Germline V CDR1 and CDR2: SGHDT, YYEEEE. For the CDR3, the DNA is TGTGCCAGCAGCTTCTGGAGATCCGATCAGCCCCAGCATTTT. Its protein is CASSFWRSDQPQHF.

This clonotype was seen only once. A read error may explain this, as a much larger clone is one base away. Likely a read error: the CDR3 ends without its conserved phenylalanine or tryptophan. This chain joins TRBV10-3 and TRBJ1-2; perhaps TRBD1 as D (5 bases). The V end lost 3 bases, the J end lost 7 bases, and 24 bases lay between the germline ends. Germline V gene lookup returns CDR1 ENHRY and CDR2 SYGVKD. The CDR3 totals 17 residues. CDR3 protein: CAISEINQGASRVGYTL. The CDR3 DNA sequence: TGTGCCATCAGTGAAATAAATCAGGGCGCCTCCCGGGTTGGCTACACCCTC.

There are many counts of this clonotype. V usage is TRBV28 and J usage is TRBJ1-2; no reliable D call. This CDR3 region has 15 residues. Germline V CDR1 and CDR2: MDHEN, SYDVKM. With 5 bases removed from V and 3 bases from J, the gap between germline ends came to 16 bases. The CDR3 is CASSPTEEAYYGYTF. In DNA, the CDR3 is TGTGCCAGCAGTCCCACCGAGGAGGCATACTATGGCTACACCTTC.

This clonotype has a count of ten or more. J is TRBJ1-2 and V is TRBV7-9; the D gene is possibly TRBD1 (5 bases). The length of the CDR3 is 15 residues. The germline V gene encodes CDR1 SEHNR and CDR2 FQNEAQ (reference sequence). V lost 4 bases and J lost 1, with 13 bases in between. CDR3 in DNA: TGTGCCAGCAGCTCGTTCTCGGGGGATAACTATGGCTACACCTTC. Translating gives CASSSFSGDNYGYTF.

The CDR3 spells CSVTPLGSGNYEQYF. CDR3 DNA: TGCAGCGTTACCCCCCTTGGTAGCGGGAACTACGAGCAGTACTTC. The rearrangement uses TRBV29-1 and TRBJ2-7; 8 positions agree with TRBD2. Trimming removed 5 bases from V and 3 bases from J; junction bases left unmatched: 12. The germline CDR1 and CDR2 sequences are SQVTM and ANQGSEA. The CDR3 covers 15 residues.

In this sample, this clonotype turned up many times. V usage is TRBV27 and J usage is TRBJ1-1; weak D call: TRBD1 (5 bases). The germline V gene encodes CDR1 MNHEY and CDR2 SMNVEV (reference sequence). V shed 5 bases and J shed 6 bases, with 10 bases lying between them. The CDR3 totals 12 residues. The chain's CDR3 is CASSGGRAEAFF. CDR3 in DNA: TGTGCCAGCAGTGGGGGTAGGGCTGAAGCTTTCTTT.

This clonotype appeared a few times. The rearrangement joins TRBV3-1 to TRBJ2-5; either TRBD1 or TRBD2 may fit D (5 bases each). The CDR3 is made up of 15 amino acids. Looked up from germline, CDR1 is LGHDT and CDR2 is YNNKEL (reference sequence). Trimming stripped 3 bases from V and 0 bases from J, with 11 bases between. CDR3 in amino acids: CASSHFRDDQETQYF. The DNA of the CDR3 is TGTGCCAGCAGCCATTTCCGGGACGACCAAGAGACCCAGTACTTC.

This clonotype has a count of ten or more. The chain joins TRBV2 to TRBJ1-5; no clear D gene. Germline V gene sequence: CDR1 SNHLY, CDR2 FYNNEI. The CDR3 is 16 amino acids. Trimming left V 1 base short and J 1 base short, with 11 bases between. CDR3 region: CASSEDVSDSNQPQHF. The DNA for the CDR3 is TGTGCCAGCAGTGAAGATGTTTCGGACAGCAATCAGCCCCAGCATTTT.

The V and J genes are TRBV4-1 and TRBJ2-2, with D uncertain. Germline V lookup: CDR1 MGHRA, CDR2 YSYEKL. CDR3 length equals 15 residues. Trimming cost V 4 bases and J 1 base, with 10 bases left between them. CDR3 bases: TGCGCCAGCAGCCGCCTTGAGGTGAACACCGGGGAGCTGTTTTTT. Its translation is CASSRLEVNTGELFF.

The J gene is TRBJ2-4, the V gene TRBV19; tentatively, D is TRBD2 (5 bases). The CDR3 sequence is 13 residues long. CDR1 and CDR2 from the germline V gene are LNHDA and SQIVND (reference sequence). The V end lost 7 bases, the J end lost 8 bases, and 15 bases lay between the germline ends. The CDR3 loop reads CASTNGMYDIQYF. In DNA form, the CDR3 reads TGTGCCAGTACCAACGGGATGTATGACATTCAGTACTTC.

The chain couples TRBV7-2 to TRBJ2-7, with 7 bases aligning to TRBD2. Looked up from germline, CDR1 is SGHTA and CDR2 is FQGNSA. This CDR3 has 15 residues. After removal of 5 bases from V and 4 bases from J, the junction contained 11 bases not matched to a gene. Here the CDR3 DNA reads TGTGCCAGCAGCCCTGGGGGGGACGGCTTTTACGAGCAGTACTTC. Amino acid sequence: CASSPGGDGFYEQYF. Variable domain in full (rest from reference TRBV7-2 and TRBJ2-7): GAGVSQSPSNKVTEKGKDVELRCDPISGHTALYWYRQSLGQGLEFLIYFQGNSAPDKSGLPSDRFSAERTGGSVSTLTIQRTQQEDSAVYLCASSPGGDGFYEQYFGPGTRLTVT.

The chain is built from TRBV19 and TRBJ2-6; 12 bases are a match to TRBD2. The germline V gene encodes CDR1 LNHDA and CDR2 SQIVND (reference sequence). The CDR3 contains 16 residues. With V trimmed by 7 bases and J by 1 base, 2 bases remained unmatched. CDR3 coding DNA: TGTGCCAGTACGCTAGCGGGAGGGTCTGGGGCCAACGTCCTGACTTTC. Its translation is CASTLAGGSGANVLTF.

DNA of the CDR3: TGTGCCAGCAGCCCGACAGGGTCGGGGACTGAAGCTTTCTTT. The encoded protein is CASSPTGSGTEAFF. This chain connects TRBV7-3 to TRBJ1-1; 7 bases are shared with TRBD1. J was trimmed by 5 bases and V by 5 bases; bases with no gene match: 8. Germline V lookup: CDR1 SGHTA, CDR2 FQGTGA. This CDR3 spans 14 amino acids. Based on the CDR3 plus reference TRBV7-3 and TRBJ1-1, the full variable domain is GAGVSQTPSNKVTEKGKYVELRCDPISGHTALYWYRQSLGQGPEFLIYFQGTGAADDSGLPNDRFFAVRPEGSVSTLKIQRTERGDSAVYLCASSPTGSGTEAFFGQGTRLTVV.

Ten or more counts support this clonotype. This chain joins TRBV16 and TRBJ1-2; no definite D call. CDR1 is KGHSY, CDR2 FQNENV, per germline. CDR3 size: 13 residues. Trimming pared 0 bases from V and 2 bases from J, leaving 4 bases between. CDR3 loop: CASSQSGNYGYTF. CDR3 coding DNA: TGTGCCAGCAGCCAATCAGGAAACTATGGCTACACCTTC.

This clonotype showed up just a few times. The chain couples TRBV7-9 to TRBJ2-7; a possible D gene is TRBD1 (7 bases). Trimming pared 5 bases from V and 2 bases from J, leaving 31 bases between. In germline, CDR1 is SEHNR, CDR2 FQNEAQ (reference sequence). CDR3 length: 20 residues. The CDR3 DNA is TGTGCCAGCAGCCCCCACGGGGGACAGCCAAACGTATGGAACACCTACGAGCAGTACTTC. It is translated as CASSPHGGQPNVWNTYEQYF.

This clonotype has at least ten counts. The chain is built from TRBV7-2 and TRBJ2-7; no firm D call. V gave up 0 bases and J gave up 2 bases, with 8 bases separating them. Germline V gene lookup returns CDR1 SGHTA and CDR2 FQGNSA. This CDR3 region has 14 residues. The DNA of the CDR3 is TGTGCCAGCAGCTTAGCGGTACAGACCTACGAGCAGTACTTC. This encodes CASSLAVQTYEQYF.

This CDR3 reads CASSQRLAGGPYEQYF. For the CDR3, the DNA is TGCGCCAGCAGCCAACGACTAGCGGGAGGGCCCTACGAGCAGTACTTC. The chain recombines TRBV4-3 with TRBJ2-7; 14 positions match TRBD2. Per germline, CDR1 LGHNA and CDR2 YSLEER. The ends lost 2 bases at V and 2 bases at J; junction bases unmatched: 2. This CDR3 is 16 amino acids long.

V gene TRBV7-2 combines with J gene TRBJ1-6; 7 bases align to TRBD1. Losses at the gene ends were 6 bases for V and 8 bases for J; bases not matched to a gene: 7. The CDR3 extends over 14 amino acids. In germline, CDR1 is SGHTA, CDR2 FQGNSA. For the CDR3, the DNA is TGTGCCAGCAGTAGAGACAGGGCTTATTCACCCCTCCACTTT. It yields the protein CASSRDRAYSPLHF.

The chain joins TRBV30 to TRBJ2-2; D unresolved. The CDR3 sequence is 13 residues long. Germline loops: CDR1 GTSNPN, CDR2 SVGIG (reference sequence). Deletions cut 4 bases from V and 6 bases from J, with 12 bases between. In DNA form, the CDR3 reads TGTGCCTGGACCCCTCTAGAATCCGGGGAGCTGTTTTTT. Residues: CAWTPLESGELFF.

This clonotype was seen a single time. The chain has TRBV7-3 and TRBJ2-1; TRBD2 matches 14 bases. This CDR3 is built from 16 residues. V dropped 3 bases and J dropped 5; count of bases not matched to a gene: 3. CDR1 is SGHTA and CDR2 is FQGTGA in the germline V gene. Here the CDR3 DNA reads TGTGCCAGCAGCTTCCAGGGACTAGCGGGAGACAATGAGCAGTTCTTC. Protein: CASSFQGLAGDNEQFF.

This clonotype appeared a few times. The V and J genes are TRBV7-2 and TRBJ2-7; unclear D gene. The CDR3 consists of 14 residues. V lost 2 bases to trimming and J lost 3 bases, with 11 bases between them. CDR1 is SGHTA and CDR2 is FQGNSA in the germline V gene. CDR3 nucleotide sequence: TGTGCCAGCAGCTTATTCCCAGGCCGCTACGAGCAGTACTTC. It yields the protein CASSLFPGRYEQYF.

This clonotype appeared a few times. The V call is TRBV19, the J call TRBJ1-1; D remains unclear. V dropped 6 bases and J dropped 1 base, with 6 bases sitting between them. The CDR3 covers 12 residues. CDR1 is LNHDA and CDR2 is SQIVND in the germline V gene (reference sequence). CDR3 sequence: CASRRRNTEAFF. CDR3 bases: TGTGCCAGTAGACGGCGGAACACTGAAGCTTTCTTT.

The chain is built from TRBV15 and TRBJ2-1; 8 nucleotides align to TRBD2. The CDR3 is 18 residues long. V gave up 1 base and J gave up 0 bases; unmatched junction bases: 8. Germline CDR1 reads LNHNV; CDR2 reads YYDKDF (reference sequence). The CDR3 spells CATSRGFSGVSSYNEQFF. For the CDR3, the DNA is TGTGCCACCAGCAGAGGTTTTAGCGGGGTCAGCTCCTACAATGAGCAGTTCTTC.

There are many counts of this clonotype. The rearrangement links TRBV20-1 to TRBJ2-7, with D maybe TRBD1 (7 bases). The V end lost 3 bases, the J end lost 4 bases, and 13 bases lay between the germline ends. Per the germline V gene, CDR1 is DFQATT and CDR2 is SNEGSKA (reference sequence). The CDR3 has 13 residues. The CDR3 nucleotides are TGCAGTGCTAGTGGCAGGGGGGCGTACGAGCAGTACTTC. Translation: CSASGRGAYEQYF.

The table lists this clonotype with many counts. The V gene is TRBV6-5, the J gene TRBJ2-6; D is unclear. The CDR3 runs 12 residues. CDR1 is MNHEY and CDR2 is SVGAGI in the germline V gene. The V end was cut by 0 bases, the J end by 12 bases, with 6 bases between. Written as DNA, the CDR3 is TGTGCCAGCAGTTACTCTGCCGGCGTCCTGACTTTC. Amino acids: CASSYSAGVLTF.

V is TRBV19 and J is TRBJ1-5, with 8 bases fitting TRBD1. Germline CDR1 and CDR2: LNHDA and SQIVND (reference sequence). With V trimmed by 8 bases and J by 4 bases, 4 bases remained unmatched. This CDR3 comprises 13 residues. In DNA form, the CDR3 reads TGTGCCAGTGATCGACAGGGGAATCAGCCCCAGCATTTT. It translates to CASDRQGNQPQHF.

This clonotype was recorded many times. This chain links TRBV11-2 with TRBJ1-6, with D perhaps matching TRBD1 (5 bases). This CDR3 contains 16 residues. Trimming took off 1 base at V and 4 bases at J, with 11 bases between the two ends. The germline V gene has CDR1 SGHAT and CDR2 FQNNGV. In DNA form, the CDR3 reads TGTGCCAGCAGCTTAGGCCGGGACCTGTATAATTCACCCCTCCACTTT. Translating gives CASSLGRDLYNSPLHF.

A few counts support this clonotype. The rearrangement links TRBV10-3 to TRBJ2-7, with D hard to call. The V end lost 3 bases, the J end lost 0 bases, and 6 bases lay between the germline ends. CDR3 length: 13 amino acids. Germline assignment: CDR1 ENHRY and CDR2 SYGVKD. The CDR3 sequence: CAISEPNSYEQYF. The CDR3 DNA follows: TGTGCCATCAGTGAACCCAACTCCTACGAGCAGTACTTC.

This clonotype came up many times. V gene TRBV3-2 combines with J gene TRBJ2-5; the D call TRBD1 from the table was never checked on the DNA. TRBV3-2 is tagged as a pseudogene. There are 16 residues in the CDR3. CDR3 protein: CASSFDREGFWETQYF. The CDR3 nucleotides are TGTGCCAGCAGCTTCGACAGGGAAGGATTTTGGGAGACCCAGTACTTC.

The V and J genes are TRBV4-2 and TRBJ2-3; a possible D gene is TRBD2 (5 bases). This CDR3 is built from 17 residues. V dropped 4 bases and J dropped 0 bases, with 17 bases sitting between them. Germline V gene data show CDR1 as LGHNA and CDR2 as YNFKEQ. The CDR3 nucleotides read TGTGCCAGCAGCCCTCGTGGAGGCGGACTTAGCACAGATACGCAGTATTTT. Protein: CASSPRGGGLSTDTQYF.